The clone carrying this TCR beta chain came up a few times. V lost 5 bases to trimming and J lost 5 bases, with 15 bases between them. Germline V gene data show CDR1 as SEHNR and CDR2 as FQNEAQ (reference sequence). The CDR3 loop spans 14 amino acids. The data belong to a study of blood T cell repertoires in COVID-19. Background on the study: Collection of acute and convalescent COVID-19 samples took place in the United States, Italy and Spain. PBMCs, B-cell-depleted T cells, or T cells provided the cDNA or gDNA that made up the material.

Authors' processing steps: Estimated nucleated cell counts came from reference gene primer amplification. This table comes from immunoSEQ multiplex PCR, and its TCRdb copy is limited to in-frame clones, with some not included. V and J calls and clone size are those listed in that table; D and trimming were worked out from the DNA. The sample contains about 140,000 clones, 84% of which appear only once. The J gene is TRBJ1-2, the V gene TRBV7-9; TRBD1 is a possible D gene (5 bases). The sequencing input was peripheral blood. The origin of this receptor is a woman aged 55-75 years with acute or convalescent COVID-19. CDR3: CASSTPDRGYGYTF. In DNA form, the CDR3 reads TGTGCCAGCAGCACCCCGGACCGGGGGTATGGCTACACCTTC.